This T cell receptor beta chain is drawn from a study of esophageal squamous cell carcinoma under preoperative chemotherapy. Overall study: TCR repertoires were profiled from both peripheral blood T cells and tumor-infiltrating lymphocytes. Study-level findings and limits: Peripheral T cells showed a significant TCR diversity increase after chemotherapy, unlike tumor-infiltrating lymphocytes. Peripheral T cells migrating into the tumor appeared to partly supply post-treatment tumor-infiltrating lymphocytes. After paclitaxel-nedaplatin, abundant clones were more likely to contract than amplify.

By share, this clonotype ranks as medium-sized (0.01 to 0.1%). Its specificity is unknown. One entry per CDR3 protein results from TCRdb running MiXCR on the PCR reads. The sample lists around 29,000 distinct CDR3 sequences; approximately 50% were seen once. The CDR3 length is 16 residues. Germline trimming cut 2 bases from V and 0 bases from J; bases unmatched to any gene: 4. Per germline, CDR1 MNHNY and CDR2 SVGAGI (reference sequence). Sample time point: before preoperative PTX-NDP chemotherapy. This chain joins TRBV6-6 and TRBJ2-3; 8 nucleotides line up with TRBD2. Sampling was done from a patient given preoperative chemotherapy. This clonotype was sampled from a human donor with esophageal squamous cell carcinoma. The donor label of this sample is uncertain. The CDR3 is CASSYASGSSTDTQYF. The CDR3 DNA is TGTGCCAGCAGTTACGCGAGCGGGAGTAGCACAGATACGCAGTATTTT.